A single sample is the source of the 29 T cell receptor beta chains below, sequenced in a study of Graves' ophthalmopathy and Graves' hyperthyroidism. From RNA, the CDR3 regions of TCR beta chains were amplified and sequenced. Second-round multiplex PCR came after a first-round RT-PCR that employed HTBI primers. From the multiplex PCR reads, TCRdb called clonotypes with MiXCR, one entry per CDR3 protein. In the table there are over a million distinct CDR3 sequences, 35% to 45% of which are singletons. Sequenced: peripheral blood or thyroid tissue (not recorded which). These receptors all come from an adult man with Graves' hyperthyroidism.

There are many counts of this clonotype. The chain's CDR3 is CASSRRDRGYHSPLHF. The CDR3 region has the DNA TGTGCCAGCAGCCGCCGGGACAGGGGGTATCATTCACCCCTCCACTTT. This chain links TRBV14 with TRBJ1-6; 11 positions agree with TRBD1. The CDR3 contains 16 residues. Germline V lookup: CDR1 SGHDN, CDR2 FVKESK. Trimming cost V 4 bases and J 8 bases; bases outside gene matches: 7.

This clonotype is a singleton in its sample. A much larger clone sits a single nucleotide away, making a read error possible. J is TRBJ2-7 and V is TRBV2; D perhaps matches TRBD1 (7 bases). Germline V gene data show CDR1 as SNHLY and CDR2 as FYNNEI. Deletions cut 1 base from V and 5 bases from J, with 15 bases between. This CDR3 is built from 15 residues. CDR3 DNA: TGTGCCAGCAGTGAAGGGGGGCAGGGGGGCAACGAGCAGTACTTC. It yields the protein CASSEGGQGGNEQYF.

This clonotype turned up a few times. This chain uses TRBV27 with TRBJ2-7; 8 bases agree with TRBD1. CDR3 length: 15 residues. J was trimmed by 2 bases and V by 5 bases; bases with no gene match: 8. Per germline, CDR1 MNHEY and CDR2 SMNVEV (reference sequence). The CDR3 bases are TGTGCCAGCAGTCGCGGACAGGGTGTTGCCTACGAGCAGTACTTC. This translates into CASSRGQGVAYEQYF.

This clonotype was recorded at least ten times. The chain couples TRBV20-1 to TRBJ2-7; TRBD1 or TRBD2 may be the D gene (5 bases each). Trimming took 4 bases from V and 2 from J, leaving 15 bases between them. This CDR3 contains 14 residues. Per the germline V gene, CDR1 is DFQATT and CDR2 is SNEGSKA (reference sequence). CDR3 nucleotides: TGCAGTGCTAAGGGCCGGGGCAGGACCTACGAGCAGTACTTC. Translated, it gives CSAKGRGRTYEQYF.

At least ten counts were recorded for this clonotype. This rearrangement joins TRBV29-1 to TRBJ1-1; D is unclear. The CDR3 contains 12 residues. V dropped 5 bases and J dropped 1 base, with 8 bases sitting between them. Germline V gene sequence: CDR1 SQVTM, CDR2 ANQGSEA. The DNA of the CDR3 is TGCAGCGTTAGGGCCACGAACACTGAAGCTTTCTTT. Its protein is CSVRATNTEAFF.

The chain links TRBV6-2 or TRBV6-3 to TRBJ1-5, with 11 bases matching TRBD1. This CDR3 has 19 amino acids. V shed 0 bases, J shed 3 bases, and the junction held 10 bases outside the gene matches. Germline CDR1 MNHEY, CDR2 SVGEGT. The CDR3 region is CASSYSGTGGVLANQPQHF. The DNA of the CDR3 is TGTGCCAGCAGTTACTCCGGGACAGGGGGAGTTTTGGCCAATCAGCCCCAGCATTTT.

The CDR3 coding sequence is TGTGCCTGCGCCCGGGACAGGGCTTCTGGGGCCAACGTCCTGACTTTC. It codes for CACARDRASGANVLTF. V is TRBV30 and J is TRBJ2-6; 9 nucleotides line up with TRBD1. The ends lost 6 bases at V and 1 base at J; junction bases unmatched: 7. The CDR3 sequence is 16 residues long. Germline V gives CDR1 GTSNPN, CDR2 SVGIG (reference sequence).

CDR3 nucleotides: TGCAGTGCTAGCAGGCAGGCGAGCTCCTACGAGCAGTACTTC. It encodes CSASRQASSYEQYF. The chain is built from TRBV20-1 and TRBJ2-7; D is ambiguous. Trimming took off 3 bases at V and 0 bases at J, with 12 bases between the two ends. There are 14 residues in the CDR3. Germline-derived CDR1 and CDR2 are DFQATT and SNEGSKA (reference sequence).

The V and J genes are TRBV7-9 and TRBJ1-1, with 7 bases matching TRBD1. CDR1 is SEHNR and CDR2 is FQNEAQ in the germline V gene (reference sequence). The ends lost 3 bases at V and 14 bases at J; junction bases unmatched: 15. This CDR3 is built from 14 residues. In DNA, the CDR3 is TGTGCCAGCAGCTTGGACGGGACAGTACCTGGGCTGTTCTTT. This sequence encodes CASSLDGTVPGLFF.

The V gene is TRBV29-1, the J gene TRBJ1-6; TRBD1 matches 9 bases. The J segment lost 7 bases and the V segment lost 7 bases, leaving 11 bases of the junction unmatched. The CDR3 has 15 residues. The germline gives CDR1 SQVTM, CDR2 ANQGSEA. CDR3 nucleotides: TGCAGCGCCACGGTGGGGGACAGGGTGAATTCACCCCTCCACTTT. As protein: CSATVGDRVNSPLHF. The whole variable domain, remainder taken from reference TRBV29-1 and TRBJ1-6, is SAVISQKPSRDICQRGTSLTIQCQVDSQVTMMFWYRQQPGQSLTLIATANQGSEATYESGFVIDKFPISRPNLTFSTLTVSNMSPEDSSIYLCSATVGDRVNSPLHFGNGTRLTVT.

As regards this clonotype: The junction departs from the called germline gene at one end, perhaps through a read error. This CDR3 reads CAASSESEGALGDQETQYF. DNA for the CDR3: TGTGCCGCCAGCAGTGAGTCGGAGGGGGCGCTCGGTGACCAAGAGACCCAGTACTTC. The genes are TRBV15 and TRBJ2-5; D perhaps matches TRBD1 (7 bases). The CDR3 is 19 residues long. CDR1 and CDR2 (germline): LNHNV, YYDKDF (reference sequence).

This clonotype was counted at least ten times. The J gene is TRBJ1-1, the V gene TRBV10-2; D gene ambiguous. Germline CDR1 WSHSY, CDR2 SAAADI. The CDR3 contains 12 residues. Trimming pared 2 bases from V and 3 bases from J, leaving 4 bases between. The CDR3 DNA reads TGCGCCAGCAGTGAGGGGTACACTGAAGCTTTCTTT. Its translation: CASSEGYTEAFF.

In its sample, this clonotype was seen many times. This chain joins TRBV5-4 and TRBJ2-6; 7 nucleotides line up with TRBD2. V lost 4 bases to trimming and J lost 2 bases; unmatched junction nucleotides: 3. The CDR3 totals 15 residues. The germline V gene has CDR1 SGHNT and CDR2 YYREEE (reference sequence). CDR3: CASSMGGAGANVLTF. The CDR3 bases are TGTGCCAGCAGCATGGGAGGGGCTGGGGCCAACGTCCTGACTTTC. The full variable domain, with the rest looked up from reference TRBV5-4 and TRBJ2-6, is ETGVTQSPTHLIKTRGQQVTLRCSSQSGHNTVSWYQQALGQGPQFIFQYYREEENGRGNFPPRFSGLQFPNYSSELNVNALELDDSALYLCASSMGGAGANVLTFGAGSRLTVL.

This chain uses TRBV6-1 with TRBJ2-5, with D possibly TRBD2 on 6 matching bases. This CDR3 spans 13 amino acids. Between the trimmed V and J ends, which lost 10 bases and 5 bases, there was a span of 17 bases. Germline-derived CDR1 and CDR2 are MNHNS and SASEGT. CDR3 amino acids: CAITYPGGETQYF. Written as DNA, the CDR3 is TGTGCCATTACCTACCCCGGAGGGGAGACCCAGTACTTC.

The table lists this clonotype with a count of one. Germline and junction disagree at one end, which may indicate a read error. The chain is built from TRBV29-1 and TRBJ2-2; D might be TRBD2 (5 bases). The CDR3 runs to 13 residues. The V gene's germline CDR1 is SQVTM and CDR2 ANQGSEA. The CDR3 loop reads CSVVAVNTGKLFF. CDR3 DNA sequence: TGCAGCGTTGTGGCCGTGAACACCGGGAAGCTGTTTTTT.

This clonotype was counted ten times or more. This sequence joins TRBV15 and TRBJ1-5, with D maybe TRBD1 (5 bases). V lost 6 bases and J 6 bases, leaving 15 bases between the germline ends. The V gene's germline CDR1 is LNHNV and CDR2 YYDKDF (reference sequence). There are 14 residues in the CDR3. The CDR3 here is CATRRKGVGQPQHF. DNA for the CDR3: TGTGCCACCAGAAGAAAAGGGGTCGGTCAGCCCCAGCATTTT.

At least ten counts were recorded for this clonotype. The chain is built from TRBV24-1 and TRBJ2-5; tentative D call: TRBD1 (7 bases). V was cut by 3 bases and J by 5 bases, with 18 bases left in between. Per the germline V gene, CDR1 is KGHDR and CDR2 is SFDVKD. The CDR3 spans 16 residues. The CDR3 spells CATSDSGPGQTETQYF. The CDR3 DNA reads TGTGCCACCAGTGATAGCGGGCCGGGACAGACGGAGACCCAGTACTTC.

In its sample, this clonotype was seen a few times. This rearrangement joins TRBV28 to TRBJ1-5, with 7 bases aligning to TRBD1. The germline V gene has CDR1 MDHEN and CDR2 SYDVKM. Trimming at V came to 6 bases and at J to 6 bases, leaving 5 bases not matched to a gene. The CDR3 has 13 residues. This chain's CDR3 is CASRSTGFQPQHF. The DNA of the CDR3 is TGTGCCAGCAGGTCGACAGGGTTTCAGCCCCAGCATTTT.

At least ten counts were recorded for this clonotype. V and J are TRBV7-2 and TRBJ2-7; D is perhaps TRBD1 (6 bases). This CDR3 has 15 amino acids. Germline CDR1 is SGHTA and CDR2 is FQGNSA. Trimming left V 0 bases short and J 6 bases short, with 15 bases between. CDR3 coding DNA: TGTGCCAGCAGCTTAGCGGGGGCAGGGTCGGGCGAGCAGTACTTC. It encodes CASSLAGAGSGEQYF.

The table lists this clonotype with many counts. The genes are TRBV24-1 and TRBJ2-2, with D possibly called TRBD1 or TRBD2 (6 bases each). Between the trimmed V and J ends, which lost 0 bases and 5 bases, there was a span of 12 bases. The CDR3 is made up of 16 amino acids. In germline, CDR1 is KGHDR, CDR2 SFDVKD. CDR3 bases: TGTGCCACCAGTGATTTGTCGCAGGGGAGGACCGGGGAGCTGTTTTTT. Its protein is CATSDLSQGRTGELFF.

Many counts were recorded for this clonotype. The chain is built from TRBV20-1 and TRBJ1-1; tentatively, D is TRBD1 (5 bases). V was clipped by 4 bases and J by 6 bases, with 15 bases between them. Looked up from germline, CDR1 is DFQATT and CDR2 is SNEGSKA (reference sequence). The CDR3 spans 13 residues. This chain's CDR3 is CSANSVSGPEAFF. The DNA of the CDR3 is TGCAGTGCTAACTCGGTCTCGGGACCTGAAGCTTTCTTT.

This clonotype was found a few times. The V and J genes are TRBV6-5 and TRBJ2-7; no clear D gene. This CDR3 is built from 14 residues. Trimming removed 5 bases from V and 4 bases from J, with 15 bases in between. Germline values: CDR1 MNHEY, CDR2 SVGAGI. CDR3 sequence (DNA): TGTGCCAGCAGTGAATTCGAACAGACGTACGAGCAGTACTTC. Residues: CASSEFEQTYEQYF.

Details on this clonotype: A read error may be the cause here, since a much bigger clone is one base away. V is TRBV7-2 and J is TRBJ2-3; D not certain. Germline-derived CDR1 and CDR2 are SGHTA and FQGNSA. The V and J ends lost 4 bases and 6 bases respectively, with 11 bases between them. This CDR3 is built from 13 residues. The CDR3 is CASSSWRLDTQYF. The CDR3 DNA sequence: TGTGCCAGCAGCTCCTGGAGATTGGATACGCAGTATTTT.

This clonotype was seen a few times. V usage is TRBV6-5 and J usage is TRBJ2-7, with 10 nucleotides matching TRBD2. This CDR3 spans 15 amino acids. CDR1 and CDR2 (germline): MNHEY, SVGAGI. V shed 6 bases, J shed 3 bases, and the junction held 8 bases outside the gene matches. CDR3 residues: CASRLLAGVIYEQYF. CDR3 bases: TGTGCCAGCAGACTCCTAGCGGGAGTAATCTACGAGCAGTACTTC.

The chain couples TRBV9 to TRBJ2-2; D perhaps matches TRBD2 (7 bases). CDR1 SGDLS and CDR2 YYNGEE come from the germline V gene. The CDR3 is 16 residues long. The V end was cut by 4 bases, the J end by 0 bases, with 13 bases between. The DNA for the CDR3 is TGTGCCAGCAGCTCCGGGGGGCCCGCGAACACCGGGGAGCTGTTTTTT. Translating gives CASSSGGPANTGELFF.

The chain uses TRBV10-3 and TRBJ1-2; 9 bases agree with TRBD1. V was pared by 10 bases and J by 2 bases, with 17 bases of the junction left unmatched. Germline V gene sequence: CDR1 ENHRY, CDR2 SYGVKD. This CDR3 region has 17 residues. This chain's CDR3 is CATLTSTGGQGNYGYTF. For the CDR3, the DNA is TGTGCCACCCTAACTAGCACCGGGGGACAGGGAAACTATGGCTACACCTTC.

This clonotype turned up a few times. This sequence joins TRBV5-8 and TRBJ2-3; no clear D gene. This CDR3 contains 14 residues. Per germline, CDR1 SGHTS and CDR2 YDEGEE. V was clipped by 2 bases and J by 2 bases, with 9 bases between them. The CDR3 here is CASSLGYTTDTQYF. CDR3 nucleotide sequence: TGTGCCAGCAGCTTAGGGTACACCACAGATACGCAGTATTTT.

This clonotype was detected only a few times. V usage is TRBV29-1 and J usage is TRBJ1-1; 11 bases are shared with TRBD1. Germline V gene lookup returns CDR1 SQVTM and CDR2 ANQGSEA. The CDR3 contains 14 residues. The V gene end was trimmed by 6 bases and the J gene end by 4 bases; junction bases not matched to a gene: 7. CDR3 DNA: TGCAGCGTAGCTGCCGGGACAGGGGGCACTGAAGCTTTCTTT. This sequence encodes CSVAAGTGGTEAFF.

This chain links TRBV29-1 with TRBJ1-1; a possible D gene is TRBD1 (5 bases). V lost 7 bases and J 4 bases, leaving 16 bases between the germline ends. This CDR3 region has 13 residues. Looked up from germline, CDR1 is SQVTM and CDR2 is ANQGSEA. The CDR3 DNA is TGCAGCGGCTTGGGACCCCAGGTCACTGAAGCTTTCTTT. Its translation is CSGLGPQVTEAFF.